This T cell receptor beta chain was recorded in a study of blood T cell repertoires in COVID-19. Study-level background: Donors in the United States, Italy and Spain gave samples during acute or convalescent COVID-19. Sources were T cells, B-cell-depleted T cells, or PBMCs; the material itself was cDNA or gDNA.

Per the germline V gene, CDR1 is SGHVS and CDR2 is FNYEAQ. Trimming at V came to 6 bases and at J to 3 bases, leaving 8 bases not matched to a gene. The CDR3 spans 14 residues. Original analysis: Estimates of nucleated cell counts were drawn from the amplification of reference gene primers. Sequencing was performed with immunoSEQ multiplex PCR; in TCRdb, only in-frame clones are kept and a portion is missing. The D gene and trimming were derived from the DNA, and the V and J assignments and clone size from that table. The top ten clones hold 0.7% of a sample with more than 200,000 clones, approximately 91% of them seen once.

This TCR was sampled from a human donor in a cohort sampled during active COVID-19. Material for sequencing was peripheral blood. The chain combines TRBV7-6 with TRBJ2-7, with 7 bases that match TRBD2. This chain's CDR3 is CASSGGGVYYEQYF. Written as DNA, the CDR3 is TGTGCCAGCAGTGGGGGGGGAGTCTACTACGAGCAGTACTTC.